The sequence of this TCR beta chain was determined in a study of blood T cells in healthy people across ages. Combining a sample-barcoded 5' primer with a J-beta primer mix, a second PCR ran for roughly 6 to 11 cycles. TCRdb reprocessed the 5' RACE reads with MiXCR, giving one entry per CDR3 protein. The sample has more than 800,000 distinct CDR3 sequences; 25% to 30% are singletons. As for this clonotype: Antigen unknown.

The germline CDR1 and CDR2 sequences are SGHRS and YFSETQ. After removal of 3 bases from V and 2 bases from J, the junction contained 3 bases not matched to a gene. The CDR3 runs 14 residues. The study's findings and limits: The diversity estimates, figures obtained from one million T cells, were considered underestimates.

This clonotype was sampled from a woman of 80 years or more in good health. The specimen sequenced was blood. This chain joins TRBV5-1 and TRBJ2-3, with 7 positions matching TRBD2. CDR3 sequence reads: CASSCRGDTDTQYF. CDR3 bases: TGCGCCAGCAGCTGCCGGGGGGACACAGATACGCAGTATTTT. The full variable domain, rest sourced from reference TRBV5-1 and TRBJ2-3, is KAGVTQTPRYLIKTRGQQVTLSCSPISGHRSVSWYQQTPGQGLQFLFEYFSETQRNKGNFPGRFSGRQFSNSRSEMNVSTLELGDSALYLCASSCRGDTDTQYFGPGTRLTVL.